This is a list of T cell receptor beta chains from one sample in a study of cytomegalovirus exposure and HLA in healthy donors. Profiled with immunoSEQ multiplex PCR; TCRdb holds only in-frame clones, not every one. The sample records around 120,000 clones, 60% to 85% being singletons. Sequencing used PBMCs. These receptors came from a human donor in good health. The CDR3 runs from the conserved cysteine through the conserved F or W. The D gene is left open where the match is weak. A clone size is listed for some rows: how often the clone was seen (once, few, many), or a class if it is expanded.

CDR3	DNA	V	size	D	J
CASSYSKGVTEAFF	TGTGCCAGCAGTTACTCGAAAGGGGTCACTGAAGCTTTCTTT	TRBV6-5	NA	NA	TRBJ1-1
CASSPPGRQGAGELFF	TGCGCCAGCAGCCCCCCCGGAAGACAGGGCGCCGGGGAGCTGTTTTTT	TRBV4-1	NA	TRBD1	TRBJ2-2
CASRLGGVLLTGELFF	TGCGCCAGCAGACTAGGCGGGGTTCTTCTCACCGGGGAGCTGTTTTTT	TRBV4-3	NA	NA	TRBJ2-2
CASSLGLGAVTEAFF	TGTGCCAGCAGCTTGGGCCTGGGGGCGGTCACTGAAGCTTTCTTT	TRBV5-4	NA	NA	TRBJ1-1
CASSLAQRYGELFF	TGTGCCAGCAGCTTGGCCCAGCGGTACGGGGAGCTGTTTTTT	TRBV5-6	NA	NA	TRBJ2-2
CASSLGAGPPNEQFF	TGTGCCAGCAGCTTGGGGGCAGGTCCACCCAATGAGCAGTTCTTC	TRBV11-2	NA	NA	TRBJ2-1
CASSWGPDSIHEQYF	TGTGCCAGCAGCTGGGGCCCGGATTCCATCCACGAGCAGTACTTC	TRBV7-2	NA	NA	TRBJ2-7
CASSQDLDKDTPSPLHF	TGTGCCAGCAGCCAAGATCTGGATAAAGACACTCCTTCACCCCTCCACTTT	TRBV4-2	NA	NA	TRBJ1-6
CASREEQGLNQPQHF	TGTGCCAGCAGGGAAGAACAGGGGTTAAATCAGCCCCAGCATTTT	TRBV2	NA	TRBD1	TRBJ1-5
CASSRSWDTETSPLHF	TGTGCCAGTAGTCGATCTTGGGACACAGAAACTTCACCCCTCCACTTT	TRBV19	NA	NA	TRBJ1-6
CASSPTAGAGYTF	TGTGCCAGTAGCCCAACCGCGGGGGCGGGCTACACCTTC	TRBV19	NA	NA	TRBJ1-2
CATRDDRENTGELFF	TGTGCCACCCGAGACGACAGGGAGAACACCGGGGAGCTGTTTTTT	TRBV15	NA	TRBD1	TRBJ2-2
CASSESPTGGTEAFF	TGTGCCAGCAGCGAATCTCCTACAGGGGGGACTGAAGCTTTCTTT	TRBV9	NA	TRBD1	TRBJ1-1
CASSVGDSYTEAFF	TGTGCCAGCAGCGTAGGGGACAGTTACACTGAAGCTTTCTTT	TRBV9	NA	TRBD1	TRBJ1-1
CASGRVRNQPQHF	TGTGCCAGCGGCAGGGTACGGAATCAGCCCCAGCATTTT	TRBV6-5	NA	NA	TRBJ1-5
CASSIGAGGDIQYF	TGCGCCAGCAGCATCGGGGCCGGCGGGGACATTCAGTACTTC	TRBV5-1	NA	NA	TRBJ2-4
CASSVARDRPNYGYTF	TGTGCCAGCAGCGTAGCCCGGGACAGGCCTAACTATGGCTACACCTTC	TRBV9	once	TRBD1	TRBJ1-2
CASSVGQGLDEQFF	TGTGCCAGCAGCGTAGGACAGGGGTTGGATGAGCAGTTCTTC	TRBV9	NA	TRBD1	TRBJ2-1
CASSQEWTASVGYGYTF	TGCGCCAGCAGCCAAGAGTGGACAGCCAGCGTCGGCTATGGCTACACCTTC	TRBV4-1	NA	NA	TRBJ1-2
CASSWQHHEKLFF	TGTGCCAGCAGCTGGCAACACCATGAAAAACTGTTTTTT	TRBV5-6	few	NA	TRBJ1-4
CASSLAGSYNEQFF	TGTGCCAGCAGCTTAGCGGGCTCCTACAATGAGCAGTTCTTC	TRBV11-2	once	NA	TRBJ2-1
CASSRDIQNTF	TGTGCCAGCAGTCGCGACATTCAGAACACCTTC	TRBV5-5	NA	NA	TRBJ1-2
CASSLSWPGNSPLHF	TGTGCCAGCAGCTTGAGTTGGCCGGGAAATTCACCCCTCCACTTT	TRBV11-2	NA	NA	TRBJ1-6
CASSLGRVTKNIQYF	TGTGCCAGCAGCTTAGGCAGGGTGACCAAAAACATTCAGTACTTC	TRBV7-9	NA	NA	TRBJ2-4
CASSLARGRYNEQFF	TGCGCCAGCAGCTTGGCCCGGGGAAGGTACAATGAGCAGTTCTTC	TRBV5-1	few	NA	TRBJ2-1
CASRLGQSNYNEQFF	TGTGCCAGCAGACTGGGACAGTCTAACTACAATGAGCAGTTCTTC	TRBV6-5	NA	TRBD1	TRBJ2-1
CASSFLSYNSPLHF	TGTGCCAGCAGTTTTTTAAGCTATAATTCCCCCCTCCACTTT	TRBV27	once	NA	TRBJ1-6
CASSLTTGVQETQYF	TGTGCCAGCAGCCTCACGACAGGGGTTCAAGAGACCCAGTACTTC	TRBV11-2	once	TRBD1	TRBJ2-5
CASRLGTGDLPNSPLHF	TGTGCCAGCAGGTTAGGGACAGGGGACCTGCCCAATTCACCCCTCCACTTT	TRBV28	NA	TRBD1	TRBJ1-6
CSVEEGGPTGELFF	TGCAGCGTTGAAGAGGGGGGGCCCACCGGGGAGCTGTTTTTT	TRBV29-1	NA	NA	TRBJ2-2
CASSRERLGGTEAFF	TGTGCCAGCAGCCGGGAGCGACTGGGGGGCACTGAAGCTTTCTTT	TRBV5-6	few	NA	TRBJ1-1
CASSFGDRGYEQYF	TGCGCCAGCAGCTTTGGGGACAGGGGCTACGAGCAGTACTTC	TRBV5-1	once	TRBD1	TRBJ2-7
CASSPQTSGGAFTDTQYF	TGTGCCAGCAGCCCCCAGACTAGCGGGGGAGCCTTCACAGATACGCAGTATTTT	TRBV7-9	few	TRBD2	TRBJ2-3
CASSNEPTGPWYYTF	TGTGCCAGCAGCAACGAACCGACAGGGCCCTGGTACTACACCTTC	TRBV5-7	NA	TRBD1	TRBJ1-2
CSSSLDSLEAFF	TGTTCCAGCAGCTTAGACAGCCTTGAAGCTTTCTTT	TRBV7-9	few	NA	TRBJ1-1
CASSLTGTEQYF	TGTGCCAGCAGCTTAACAGGTACCGAGCAGTACTTC	TRBV7-9	NA	NA	TRBJ2-7
CASSLSVTYEQYF	TGTGCCAGCAGCCTCTCCGTAACCTACGAGCAGTACTTC	TRBV5-6	NA	NA	TRBJ2-7
CASSFMATGLYDPQHF	TGTGCCAGCAGTTTTATGGCCACAGGCTTATATGATCCCCAGCATTTT	TRBV28	NA	NA	TRBJ1-5
CASSLSGVGNSPLHF	TGTGCCAGCAGCTTATCGGGGGTTGGTAATTCACCCCTCCACTTT	TRBV11-2	NA	NA	TRBJ1-6
CASSSDRTVNTEAFF	TGTGCCAGCAGCTCCGATAGGACAGTGAACACTGAAGCTTTCTTT	TRBV5-4	NA	NA	TRBJ1-1
CACSQVGGTTEKLFF	TGCGCCTGCAGCCAAGTAGGGGGGACTACTGAAAAACTGTTTTTT	TRBV4-1	NA	NA	TRBJ1-4
CASSLSAGSHTEAFF	TGTGCCAGCAGCTTGTCCGCAGGGTCTCACACTGAAGCTTTCTTT	TRBV5-6	few	NA	TRBJ1-1
CASIPQAEAYNEQFF	TGTGCCAGCATCCCCCAAGCGGAAGCCTACAATGAGCAGTTCTTC	TRBV28	NA	NA	TRBJ2-1
CASSSMDRSNEKLFF	TGTGCCAGCAGCTCCATGGACAGGAGTAATGAAAAACTGTTTTTT	TRBV11-1	few	TRBD1	TRBJ1-4
CASSAGVMNYGYTF	TGTGCCAGTAGTGCAGGGGTTATGAACTATGGCTACACCTTC	TRBV19	NA	NA	TRBJ1-2
CASNIPGQGSYGYTF	TGTGCCAGTAACATACCGGGACAGGGATCCTATGGCTACACCTTC	TRBV19	NA	TRBD1	TRBJ1-2
CASSWGQLGEQYF	TGCGCCAGCAGCTGGGGACAGCTTGGGGAGCAGTACTTC	TRBV5-1	NA	TRBD1	TRBJ2-7
CASSGPGSNYGYTF	TGTGCCAGCAGTGGGCCGGGGAGTAACTATGGCTACACCTTC	TRBV6-5	few	NA	TRBJ1-2
CATSRERGGSDTQYF	TGTGCCACCAGCAGAGAGCGGGGGGGTTCTGATACGCAGTATTTT	TRBV15	NA	TRBD2	TRBJ2-3
CASSPGGETKIYEQYF	TGTGCCAGCTCACCAGGGGGCGAAACCAAGATTTACGAGCAGTACTTC	TRBV18	NA	NA	TRBJ2-7
CASSPDWGGQETQYF	TGTGCCAGCAGCCCCGACTGGGGGGGGCAAGAGACCCAGTACTTC	TRBV9	few	TRBD2	TRBJ2-5
CASSTYRACNEQFF	TGTGCCAGCAGCACCTACAGGGCCTGCAATGAGCAGTTCTTC	TRBV21-1	few	NA	TRBJ2-1
CASSQDQVGAYNEQFF	TGTGCCAGCAGCCAAGATCAGGTAGGGGCGTACAATGAGCAGTTCTTC	TRBV4-1	NA	NA	TRBJ2-1
CASTGGGWDQPQHF	TGTGCCAGCACCGGGGGGGGCTGGGATCAGCCCCAGCATTTT	TRBV5-8	few	NA	TRBJ1-5
CASSVEAGNQPQHF	TGTGCCAGCAGCGTAGAGGCGGGCAATCAGCCCCAGCATTTT	TRBV9	NA	NA	TRBJ1-5
CASNPTGGLETQYF	TGCGCCAGCAACCCGACGGGCGGACTAGAGACCCAGTACTTC	TRBV5-1	NA	NA	TRBJ2-5
CASSLNRDSTYEQYF	TGTGCCAGCAGCCTCAACCGGGACTCTACCTACGAGCAGTACTTC	TRBV4-2	NA	NA	TRBJ2-7